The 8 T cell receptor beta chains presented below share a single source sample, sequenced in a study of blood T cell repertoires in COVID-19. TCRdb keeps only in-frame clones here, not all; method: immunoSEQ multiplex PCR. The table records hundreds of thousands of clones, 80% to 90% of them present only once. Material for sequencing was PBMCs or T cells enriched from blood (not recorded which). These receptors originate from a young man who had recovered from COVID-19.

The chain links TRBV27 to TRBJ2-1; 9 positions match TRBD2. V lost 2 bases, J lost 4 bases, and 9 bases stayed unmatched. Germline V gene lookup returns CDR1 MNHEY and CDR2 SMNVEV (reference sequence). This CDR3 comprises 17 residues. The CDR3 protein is CASSLTAGGIRYNEQFF. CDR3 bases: TGTGCCAGCAGTTTAACAGCGGGGGGTATTAGATACAATGAGCAGTTCTTC.

The CDR3: CASSFASEQYF. The DNA for the CDR3 is TGTGCCAGCAGCTTTGCTAGCGAGCAGTACTTC. The rearrangement joins TRBV28 to TRBJ2-7; no firm D call. This CDR3 has 11 residues. Germline V lookup: CDR1 MDHEN, CDR2 SYDVKM. V was trimmed by 6 bases and J by 6 bases, leaving 9 bases between them. The whole variable domain, remainder taken from reference TRBV28 and TRBJ2-7, is DVKVTQSSRYLVKRTGEKVFLECVQDMDHENMFWYRQDPGLGLRLIYFSYDVKMKEKGDIPEGYSVSREKKERFSLILESASTNQTSMYLCASSFASEQYFGPGTRLTVT.

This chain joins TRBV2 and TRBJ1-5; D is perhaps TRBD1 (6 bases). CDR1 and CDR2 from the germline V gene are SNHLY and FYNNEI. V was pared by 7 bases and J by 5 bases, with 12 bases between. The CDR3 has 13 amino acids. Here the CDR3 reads CASTLGQYQPQHF. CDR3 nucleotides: TGTGCCAGCACTCTAGGACAGTATCAGCCCCAGCATTTT.

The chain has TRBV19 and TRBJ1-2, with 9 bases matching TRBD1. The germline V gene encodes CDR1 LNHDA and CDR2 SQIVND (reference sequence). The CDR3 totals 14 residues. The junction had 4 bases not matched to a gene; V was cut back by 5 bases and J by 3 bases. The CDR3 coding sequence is TGTGCCAGTAGTCACAGGGGGCAGGACTATGGCTACACCTTC. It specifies CASSHRGQDYGYTF.

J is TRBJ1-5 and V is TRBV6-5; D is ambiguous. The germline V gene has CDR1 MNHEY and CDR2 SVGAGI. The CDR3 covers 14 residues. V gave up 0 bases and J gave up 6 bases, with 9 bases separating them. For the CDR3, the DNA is TGTGCCAGCAGTTACTCCCCGGGTTTTCAGCCCCAGCATTTT. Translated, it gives CASSYSPGFQPQHF.

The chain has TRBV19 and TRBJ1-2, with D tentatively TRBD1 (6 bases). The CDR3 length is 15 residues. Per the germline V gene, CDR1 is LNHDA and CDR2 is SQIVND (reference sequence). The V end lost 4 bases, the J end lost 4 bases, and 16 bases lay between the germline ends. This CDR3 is CASSNPRQVIYGYTF. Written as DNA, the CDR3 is TGTGCCAGTAGTAACCCCCGACAGGTTATCTATGGCTACACCTTC.

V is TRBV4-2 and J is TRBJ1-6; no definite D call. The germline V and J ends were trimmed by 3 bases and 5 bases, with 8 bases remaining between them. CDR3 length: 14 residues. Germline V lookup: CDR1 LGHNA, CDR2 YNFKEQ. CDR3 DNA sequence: TGTGCCAGCAGCCACCTCGAGGATAATTCACCCCTCCACTTT. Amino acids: CASSHLEDNSPLHF.

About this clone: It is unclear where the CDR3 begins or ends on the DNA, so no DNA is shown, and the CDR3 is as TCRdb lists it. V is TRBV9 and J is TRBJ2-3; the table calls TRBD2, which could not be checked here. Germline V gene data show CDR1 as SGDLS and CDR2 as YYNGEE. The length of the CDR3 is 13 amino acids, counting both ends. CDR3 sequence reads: CASSVAFGSMKYF.